This is a list of T cell receptor beta chains from one sample in a study of Ad26.COV2.S vaccination and SARS-CoV-2 variants. Clones were read by immunoSEQ multiplex PCR, and TCRdb kept only the in-frame ones, dropping some. This table has approximately 410,000 clones, about 90% appearing once. The specimen was peripheral blood, collected in a trial of Ad26.COV2.S vaccine versus placebo. Every receptor here comes from a person aged 18-60 years who received the Ad26.COV2.S COVID-19 vaccine or a placebo. CDR3s include the opening cysteine and the closing phenylalanine or tryptophan. A D gene is named only where the DNA matches it firmly. Only part of the rows carry a size: once, few, many, or a class if the clone is expanded.

J gene: TRBJ1-1
D gene: -
clone size: -
V gene: TRBV6-5
CDR3 DNA: TGTGCCAGCAGTTACTCGAACCAGGGGAACACTGAAGCTTTCTTT
CDR3 protein: CASSYSNQGNTEAFF

J gene: TRBJ2-3
D gene: -
clone size: -
V gene: TRBV24-1
CDR3 DNA: TGTGCCACCAGTGACCCGACACATACGCAGTATTTT
CDR3 protein: CATSDPTHTQYF

J gene: TRBJ1-1
D gene: TRBD1
clone size: -
V gene: TRBV2
CDR3 DNA: TGTGCCAGCAGTGTTAGGACAGGGGGCACAAGTGAAGCTTTCTTT
CDR3 protein: CASSVRTGGTSEAFF

J gene: TRBJ2-6
D gene: -
clone size: -
V gene: TRBV19
CDR3 DNA: TGTGCCAGTAGCGAAATCTCGACTGGGGCCAACGTCCTGACTTTC
CDR3 protein: CASSEISTGANVLTF

J gene: TRBJ2-5
D gene: TRBD1
clone size: -
V gene: TRBV10-1
CDR3 DNA: TGCGCCAGCAGTTCCGGACAGGCAGGAGAGACCCAGTACTTC
CDR3 protein: CASSSGQAGETQYF

J gene: TRBJ1-1
D gene: -
clone size: once
V gene: TRBV5-6
CDR3 DNA: TGTGCCAGCAGCTTGTACAGGGTTCAAAGCGGGAACACTGAAGCTTTCTTT
CDR3 protein: CASSLYRVQSGNTEAFF

J gene: TRBJ2-2
D gene: TRBD2
clone size: -
V gene: TRBV4-1
CDR3 DNA: TGCGCCAGCAGCCAAGATCCCCCTAGCGGGACGAACACCGGGGAGCTGTTTTTT
CDR3 protein: CASSQDPPSGTNTGELFF

J gene: TRBJ1-1
D gene: TRBD1
clone size: -
V gene: TRBV7-6
CDR3 DNA: TGTGCCAGCAGCTTAAGTGACGGGACAGGGTTTGTAGCTTTCTTT
CDR3 protein: CASSLSDGTGFVAFF

J gene: TRBJ2-7
D gene: -
clone size: once
V gene: TRBV27
CDR3 DNA: TGTGCCAGCAGTTTTTCCGGGTTCTCCTACGAGCAGTACTTC
CDR3 protein: CASSFSGFSYEQYF

J gene: TRBJ1-6
D gene: TRBD1
clone size: once
V gene: TRBV18
CDR3 DNA: TGTGCCAGCTCACCATCAGGGACAGGGGGATTTTCCTATAATTCACCCCTCCACTTT
CDR3 protein: CASSPSGTGGFSYNSPLHF

J gene: TRBJ2-5
D gene: -
clone size: -
V gene: TRBV6-5
CDR3 DNA: TGTGCCAGCAGTTACGATCTGGGGGCAGGGGAGACCCAGTACTTC
CDR3 protein: CASSYDLGAGETQYF

J gene: TRBJ2-5
D gene: -
clone size: -
V gene: TRBV4-1
CDR3 DNA: TGCGCCAGCAGCCAAGGTGACCAACTGTGGACCCAGTACTTC
CDR3 protein: CASSQGDQLWTQYF

J gene: TRBJ2-3
D gene: TRBD1
clone size: -
V gene: TRBV5-1
CDR3 DNA: TGCGCCAGCAGCCGACAGGGCGGCACAGATACGCAGTATTTT
CDR3 protein: CASSRQGGTDTQYF

J gene: TRBJ1-4
D gene: TRBD1
clone size: -
V gene: TRBV15
CDR3 DNA: TGTGCCACCAGCAGAGGACAGGGGGTTAATAATGAAAAACTGTTTTTT
CDR3 protein: CATSRGQGVNNEKLFF

J gene: TRBJ1-4
D gene: TRBD1
clone size: -
V gene: TRBV19
CDR3 DNA: TGTGCCAGTAGCGACCCCGGTGGACAGGGGGCAACTAATGAAAAACTGTTTTTT
CDR3 protein: CASSDPGGQGATNEKLFF